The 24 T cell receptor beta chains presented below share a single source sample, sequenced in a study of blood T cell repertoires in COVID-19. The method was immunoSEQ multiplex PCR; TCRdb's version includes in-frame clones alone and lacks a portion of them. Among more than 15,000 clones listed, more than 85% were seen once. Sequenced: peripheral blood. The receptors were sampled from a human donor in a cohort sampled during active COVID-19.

The CDR3 loop is CASSGTSGRGNEQFF. In nucleotides, the CDR3 is TGTGCCAGCAGTGGAACTAGCGGGAGGGGCAATGAGCAGTTCTTC. The chain employs TRBV2 and TRBJ2-1; TRBD2 matches 13 bases. The CDR3 totals 15 residues. CDR1 and CDR2 from the germline V gene are SNHLY and FYNNEI. Trimming removed 4 bases from V and 6 bases from J; junction bases left unmatched: 3.

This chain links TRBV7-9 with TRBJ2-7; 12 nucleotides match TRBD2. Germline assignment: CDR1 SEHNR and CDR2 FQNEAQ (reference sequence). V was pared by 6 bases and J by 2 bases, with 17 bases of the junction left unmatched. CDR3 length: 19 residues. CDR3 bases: TGTGCCAGCAGACCCCGGGACCCGAGACTAGCGGGAGCTACCTACGAGCAGTACTTC. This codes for CASRPRDPRLAGATYEQYF.

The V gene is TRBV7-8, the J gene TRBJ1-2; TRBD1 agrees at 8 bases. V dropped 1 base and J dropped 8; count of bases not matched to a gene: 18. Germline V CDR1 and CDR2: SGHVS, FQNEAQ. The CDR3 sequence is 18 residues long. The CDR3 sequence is CASSLVSGQGDSPLGYTF. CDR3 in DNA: TGTGCCAGCAGCTTAGTAAGCGGACAGGGTGATTCCCCTCTCGGCTACACCTTC. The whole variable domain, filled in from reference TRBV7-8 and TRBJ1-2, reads GAGVSQSPRYKVAKRGQDVALRCDPISGHVSLFWYQQALGQGPEFLTYFQNEAQLDKSGLPSDRFFAERPEGSVSTLKIQRTQQEDSAVYLCASSLVSGQGDSPLGYTFGSGTRLTVV.

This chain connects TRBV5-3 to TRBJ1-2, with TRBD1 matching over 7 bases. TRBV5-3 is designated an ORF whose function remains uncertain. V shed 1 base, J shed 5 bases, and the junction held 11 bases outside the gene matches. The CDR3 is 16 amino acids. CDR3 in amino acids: CARSLLRGPHSYGYTF. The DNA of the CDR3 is TGTGCCAGAAGCTTGTTAAGGGGGCCACATTCTTATGGCTACACCTTC.

The CDR3 region is CAWSKGGYSYNEQFF. CDR3 DNA: TGTGCCTGGAGTAAAGGGGGTTACTCCTACAATGAGCAGTTCTTC. V and J are TRBV30 and TRBJ2-1, with TRBD1 as a possible D gene (6 bases). Germline V CDR1 and CDR2: GTSNPN, SVGIG (reference sequence). This CDR3 is 15 amino acids long. V lost 2 bases and J 0 bases, leaving 11 bases between the germline ends.

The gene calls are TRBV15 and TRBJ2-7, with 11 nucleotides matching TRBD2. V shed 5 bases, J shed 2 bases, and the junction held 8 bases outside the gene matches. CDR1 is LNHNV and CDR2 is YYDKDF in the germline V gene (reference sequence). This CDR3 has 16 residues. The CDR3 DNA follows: TGTGCCACCAGCTTAACTACTAGCGGGAGCCCCTACGAGCAGTACTTC. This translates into CATSLTTSGSPYEQYF.

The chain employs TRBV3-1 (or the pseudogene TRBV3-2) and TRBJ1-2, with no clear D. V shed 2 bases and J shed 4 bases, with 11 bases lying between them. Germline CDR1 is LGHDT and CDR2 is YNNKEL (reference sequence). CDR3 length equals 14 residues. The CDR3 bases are TGTGCCAGCAGCCAAAGGTCCCCGGGCTATGGCTACACCTTC. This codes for CASSQRSPGYGYTF.

The DNA of the CDR3 is TGCGCCAGCAGCCAAGCCGTGAGCTCTGGGGCCAACGTCCTGACTTTC. It codes for CASSQAVSSGANVLTF. The gene calls are TRBV4-3 and TRBJ2-6; D call uncertain. This CDR3 region has 16 residues. With 1 base removed from V and 0 bases from J, the gap between germline ends came to 7 bases. In germline, CDR1 is LGHNA, CDR2 YSLEER.

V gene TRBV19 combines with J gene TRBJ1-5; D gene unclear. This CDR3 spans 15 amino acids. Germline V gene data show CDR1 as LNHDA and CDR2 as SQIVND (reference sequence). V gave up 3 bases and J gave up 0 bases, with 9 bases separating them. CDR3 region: CASSILVDSNQPQHF. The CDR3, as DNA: TGTGCCAGTAGTATTCTAGTGGATAGCAATCAGCCCCAGCATTTT.

The CDR3 is CASSSGAGNDEQFF. Here the CDR3 DNA reads TGCGCCAGCAGTTCCGGCGCGGGAAACGATGAGCAGTTCTTC. The chain links TRBV10-1 to TRBJ2-1; tentative D call: TRBD2 (6 bases). Trimming removed 5 bases at V and 8 bases at J, with 16 bases between. CDR1 WNHNN and CDR2 SYGVQD come from the germline V gene (reference sequence). CDR3 length: 14 residues.

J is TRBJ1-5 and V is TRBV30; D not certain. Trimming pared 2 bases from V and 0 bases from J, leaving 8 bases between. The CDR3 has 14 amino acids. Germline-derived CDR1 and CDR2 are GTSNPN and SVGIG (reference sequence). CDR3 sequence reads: CAWSQTYSNQPQHF. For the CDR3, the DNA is TGTGCCTGGAGTCAAACATATAGCAATCAGCCCCAGCATTTT.

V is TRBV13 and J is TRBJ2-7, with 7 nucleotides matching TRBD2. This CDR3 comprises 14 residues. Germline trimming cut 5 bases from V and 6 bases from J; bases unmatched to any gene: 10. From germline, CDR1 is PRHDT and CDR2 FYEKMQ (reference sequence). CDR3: CASSHRSTGGEQYF. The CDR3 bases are TGTGCCAGCAGCCACAGGTCGACGGGGGGCGAGCAGTACTTC.

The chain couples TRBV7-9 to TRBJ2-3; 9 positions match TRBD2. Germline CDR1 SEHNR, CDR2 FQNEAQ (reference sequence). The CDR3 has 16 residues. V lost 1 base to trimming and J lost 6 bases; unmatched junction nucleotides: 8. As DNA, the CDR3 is TGTGCCAGCAGCTTAGGGGCGGGAGGGCCAGCCGATACGCAGTATTTT. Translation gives CASSLGAGGPADTQYF.

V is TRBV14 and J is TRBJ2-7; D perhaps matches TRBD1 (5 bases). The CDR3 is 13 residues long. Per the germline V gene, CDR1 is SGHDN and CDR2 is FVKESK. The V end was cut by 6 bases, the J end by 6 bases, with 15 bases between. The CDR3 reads CASSIYQGSEQYF. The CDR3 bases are TGTGCCAGCAGTATTTATCAGGGCTCCGAGCAGTACTTC.

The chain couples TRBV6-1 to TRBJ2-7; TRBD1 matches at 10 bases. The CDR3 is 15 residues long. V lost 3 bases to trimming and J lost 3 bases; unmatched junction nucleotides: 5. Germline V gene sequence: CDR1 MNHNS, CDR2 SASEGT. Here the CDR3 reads CASSDPGTGVYEQYF. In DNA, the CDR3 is TGTGCCAGCAGTGACCCCGGGACAGGGGTCTACGAGCAGTACTTC.

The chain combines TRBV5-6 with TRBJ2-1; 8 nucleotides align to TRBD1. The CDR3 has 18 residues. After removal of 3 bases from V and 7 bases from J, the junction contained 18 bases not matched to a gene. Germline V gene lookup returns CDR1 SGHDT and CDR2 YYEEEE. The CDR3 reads CASSSLGGEDRERNEQFF. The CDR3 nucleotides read TGTGCCAGCAGCTCCCTCGGGGGTGAGGACAGGGAAAGGAATGAGCAGTTCTTC.

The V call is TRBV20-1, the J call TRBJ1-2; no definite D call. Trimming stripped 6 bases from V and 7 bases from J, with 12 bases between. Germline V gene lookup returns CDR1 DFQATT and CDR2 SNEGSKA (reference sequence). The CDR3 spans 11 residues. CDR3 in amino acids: CSALRSGGYTF. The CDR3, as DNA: TGCAGTGCCCTTCGCTCGGGTGGCTACACCTTC.

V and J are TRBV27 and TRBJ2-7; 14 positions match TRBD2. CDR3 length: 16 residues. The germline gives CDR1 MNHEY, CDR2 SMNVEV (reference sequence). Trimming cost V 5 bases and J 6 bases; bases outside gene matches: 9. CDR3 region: CASSPGTSGRSAEQYF. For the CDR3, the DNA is TGTGCCAGCAGTCCCGGGACTAGCGGGAGATCGGCCGAGCAGTACTTC.

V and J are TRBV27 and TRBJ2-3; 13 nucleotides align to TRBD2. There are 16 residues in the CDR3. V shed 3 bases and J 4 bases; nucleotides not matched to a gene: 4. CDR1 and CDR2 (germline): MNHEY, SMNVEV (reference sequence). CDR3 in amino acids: CASSFQLAGGPDTQYF. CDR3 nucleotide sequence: TGTGCCAGCAGTTTCCAACTAGCGGGAGGGCCAGATACGCAGTATTTT.

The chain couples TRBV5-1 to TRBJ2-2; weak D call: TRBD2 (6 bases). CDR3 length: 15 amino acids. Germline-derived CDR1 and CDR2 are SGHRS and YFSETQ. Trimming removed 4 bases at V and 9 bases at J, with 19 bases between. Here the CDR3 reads CASSLELARTRELFF. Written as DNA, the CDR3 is TGCGCCAGCAGCCTCGAACTAGCTAGGACCCGGGAGCTGTTTTTT.

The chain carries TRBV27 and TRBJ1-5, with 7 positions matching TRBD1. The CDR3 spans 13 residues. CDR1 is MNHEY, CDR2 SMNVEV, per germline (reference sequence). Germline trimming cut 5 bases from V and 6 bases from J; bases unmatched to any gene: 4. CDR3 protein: CASSLQGGQPQHF. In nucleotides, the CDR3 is TGTGCCAGCAGTCTCCAGGGGGGTCAGCCCCAGCATTTT.

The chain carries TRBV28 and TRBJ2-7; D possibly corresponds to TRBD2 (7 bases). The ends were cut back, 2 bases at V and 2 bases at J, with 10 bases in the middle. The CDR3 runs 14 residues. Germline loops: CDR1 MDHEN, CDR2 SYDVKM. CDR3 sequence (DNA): TGTGCCAGCAGTTTAGGGGGGGGCCCCTACGAGCAGTACTTC. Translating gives CASSLGGGPYEQYF.

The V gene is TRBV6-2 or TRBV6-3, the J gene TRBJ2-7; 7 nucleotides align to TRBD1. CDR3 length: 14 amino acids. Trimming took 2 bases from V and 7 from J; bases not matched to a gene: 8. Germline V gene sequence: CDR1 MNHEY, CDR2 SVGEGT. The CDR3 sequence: CASSYRDSPAEQYF. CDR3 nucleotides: TGTGCCAGCAGTTACCGGGACAGTCCGGCTGAGCAGTACTTC.

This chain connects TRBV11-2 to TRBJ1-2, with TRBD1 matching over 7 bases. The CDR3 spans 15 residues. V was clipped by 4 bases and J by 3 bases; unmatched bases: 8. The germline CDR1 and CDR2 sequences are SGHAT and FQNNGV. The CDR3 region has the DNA TGTGCCAGCAGCTCAGCAAACAGGGGCGACTATGGCTACACCTTC. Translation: CASSSANRGDYGYTF.